These 9 T cell receptor beta chains were all obtained from the same sample, sequenced in a study of neurological immune-mediated disorders. Each CDR3 protein is one row after TCRdb ran MiXCR on the 5' RACE reads. In the table there are fewer than 25,000 distinct CDR3 sequences, 10% to 15% of which are singletons. The sequenced sample consisted of PBMCs. The receptors originated from a woman aged 55-70 years with HTLV-1-associated myelopathy (HAM/TSP).

Many counts were recorded for this clonotype. This chain links TRBV20-1 with TRBJ1-1; no firm D call. V lost 2 bases and J 6 bases, leaving 7 bases between the germline ends. Looked up from germline, CDR1 is DFQATT and CDR2 is SNEGSKA (reference sequence). This CDR3 comprises 11 residues. The CDR3 here is CSARYGAEAFF. The CDR3 region has the DNA TGCAGTGCTAGATACGGGGCTGAAGCTTTCTTT.

This clonotype was counted ten times or more. The chain has TRBV5-4 and TRBJ1-3; 8 nucleotides agree with TRBD1. The germline V gene has CDR1 SGHNT and CDR2 YYREEE (reference sequence). This CDR3 contains 14 residues. The J segment lost 4 bases and the V segment lost 4 bases, leaving 4 bases of the junction unmatched. The CDR3 coding sequence is TGTGCCAGCAGCCGACAGGGGACCGGAAACACCATATATTTT. Its translation: CASSRQGTGNTIYF.

With respect to this clonotype: Just one base apart from a much larger clone, this may be a read error. The chain employs TRBV5-6 and TRBJ2-1, with unresolved D. The germline V gene encodes CDR1 SGHDT and CDR2 YYEEEE. There are 15 residues in the CDR3. Trimming took off 3 bases at V and 4 bases at J, with 14 bases between the two ends. The CDR3 bases are TGTGCCAGCAGCTCCCTGTACAAGACTTACAATGAGCAGTTCTTC. It is translated as CASSSLYKTYNEQFF.

There are many counts of this clonotype. CDR3: CASSQDQKENTEAFF. The CDR3 nucleotides read TGTGCCAGCAGCCAAGATCAAAAGGAGAACACTGAAGCTTTCTTT. V gene TRBV14 combines with J gene TRBJ1-1; D not resolved. Germline V lookup: CDR1 SGHDN, CDR2 FVKESK. Trimming cost V 0 bases and J 1 base, with 9 bases left between them. The CDR3 covers 15 residues.

This clonotype was detected many times. The chain combines TRBV7-2 with TRBJ2-2; D uncertain. Germline V gene lookup returns CDR1 SGHTA and CDR2 FQGNSA. The CDR3 covers 12 residues. The germline V and J ends were trimmed by 5 bases and 6 bases, with 7 bases remaining between them. CDR3 sequence reads: CASSLPPGELFF. As DNA, the CDR3 is TGTGCCAGCAGCCTACCACCCGGGGAGCTGTTTTTT.

In this sample, this clonotype turned up many times. The rearrangement links TRBV25-1 to TRBJ2-1, with TRBD2 identical over 8 bases. The CDR3 totals 14 residues. The germline V gene has CDR1 MGHDK and CDR2 SYGVNS. Unmatched junction bases numbered 9, after V lost 4 bases and J lost 10 bases. CDR3 nucleotides: TGTGCCAGCAGTGGCCCCGGGGGGGGGGAAGAGCAGTTCTTC. Protein product: CASSGPGGGEEQFF. The full variable domain, its missing parts supplied by reference TRBV25-1 and TRBJ2-1, is EADIYQTPRYLVIGTGKKITLECSQTMGHDKMYWYQQDPGMELHLIHYSYGVNSTEKGDLSSESTVSRIRTEHFPLTLESARPSHTSQYLCASSGPGGGEEQFFGPGTRLTVL.

This clonotype appeared many times. The genes are TRBV7-2 and TRBJ1-1; possibly TRBD1 for D (5 bases). This CDR3 is built from 14 residues. V shed 2 bases and J shed 3 bases, with 10 bases lying between them. Germline CDR1 SGHTA, CDR2 FQGNSA. DNA for the CDR3: TGTGCCAGCAGCTTAAGGGGCAGGTACACTGAAGCTTTCTTT. Its translation is CASSLRGRYTEAFF.

This clonotype was found many times. The chain carries TRBV5-1 and TRBJ2-5, with D possibly being TRBD2 (5 bases). V gave up 4 bases and J gave up 2 bases, with 12 bases separating them. The CDR3 spans 14 residues. Germline V gene lookup returns CDR1 SGHRS and CDR2 YFSETQ. DNA of the CDR3: TGCGCCAGCAGCCCGGAGCCGGGGCAAGAGACCCAGTACTTC. It translates to CASSPEPGQETQYF.

This clonotype was counted a few times. The chain couples TRBV6-5 to TRBJ2-2; 11 bases fit TRBD1. V shed 6 bases and J 4 bases; nucleotides not matched to a gene: 13. The CDR3 runs 18 residues. CDR1 MNHEY and CDR2 SVGAGI come from the germline V gene. The CDR3 DNA sequence: TGTGCCAGCAGATTAGGGGACAGGGGGGCCTCGAGCACCGGGGAGCTGTTTTTT. Its translation is CASRLGDRGASSTGELFF.